The T cell receptor beta chain described here comes from a study of cytomegalovirus exposure and HLA in healthy donors. The PCR employed 60 Vbeta primers together with 13 Jbeta primers. Repertoires were generated with immunoSEQ multiplex PCR, while TCRdb's copy carries only in-frame clones and drops some. Among some 250,000 clones listed, 82% were seen once. Study-wide findings and caveats: Usually a TCR sequence was rare, but some public TCRs were found in many donors. DRB1 had the most TCR associations and HLA-C the fewest, a later analysis found, with rates varying by HLA locus. Highly shared variants forming one cluster were likely a sequencing artifact.

CDR3 length: 15 amino acids. V shed 1 base, J shed 3 bases, and the junction held 5 bases outside the gene matches. CDR1 and CDR2 from the germline V gene are SGHTS and YDEGEE. Worth noting for this clone: Its antigen is currently unknown.

This TCR was sampled from a woman aged 40 to 50 in good health and CMV-seropositive. The sequenced sample consisted of PBMCs. The rearrangement joins TRBV5-8 to TRBJ2-7, with TRBD1 identical over 9 bases. Here the CDR3 DNA reads TGTGCCAGCAGCTTGACCGGGACAGGGTACTACGAGCAGTACTTC. This codes for CASSLTGTGYYEQYF. The entire variable domain, with the rest obtained from reference TRBV5-8 and TRBJ2-7, is as follows: EAGVTQSPTHLIKTRGQQATLRCSPISGHTSVYWYQQALGLGLQFLLWYDEGEERNRGNFPPRFSGRQFPNYSSELNVNALELEDSALYLCASSLTGTGYYEQYFGPGTRLTVT.